Below, one T cell receptor (beta chain) is given with its context. What it binds is not known. The V gene end was trimmed by 4 bases and the J gene end by 9 bases; junction bases not matched to a gene: 3. Germline-derived CDR1 and CDR2 are SGHTS and YDEGEE. This CDR3 is 13 amino acids long. This entry belongs to a study of cytomegalovirus exposure and HLA in healthy donors. Study findings and constraints: Associated with cytomegalovirus, according to the listing, were approximately 160 TCR beta chains. CMV antigen specificity was confirmed in vitro for a few CMV-associated chains.

Using immunoSEQ multiplex PCR, the repertoire was profiled, and TCRdb retains in-frame clones only, with some absent. Here the sample spans 55,000 to 70,000 clones, roughly nine tenths being singletons. The rearrangement links TRBV5-8 to TRBJ2-7; 14 bases agree with TRBD2. The sequenced sample consisted of PBMCs. The clonotype comes from a woman in her twenties or thirties in good health and CMV-seronegative. In DNA, the CDR3 is TGTGCCAGCAGCCGGGGGACTAGCGGGAGGCAGTACTTC. Its translation: CASSRGTSGRQYF.